Listed here are 20 T cell receptor beta chains from one sample, sequenced in a study of blood T cells in healthy people across ages. It was with a sample-barcoded 5' primer and a J-beta primer mix that a second PCR of about 7 to 12 cycles was run. TCRdb itself ran the 5' RACE reads through MiXCR, one entry per CDR3 protein. The data contain approximately 940,000 distinct CDR3 sequences, under 50% of them seen just once; the ten biggest clones take up 13%. The sample consisted of blood. The receptor source for this set is a man younger than 40 in good health.

The chain combines TRBV29-1 with TRBJ2-7; D could derive from TRBD1 or TRBD2 (5 bases each). The end of the DNA aligns better with TRBJ2-4, so the J call may be wrong. Germline lookup yields CDR1 SQVTM and CDR2 ANQGSEA. The CDR3 loop spans 11 amino acids. CDR3 residues: CSVGTGNIQYF. CDR3 nucleotide sequence: TGCAGCGTAGGGACGGGAAACATTCAGTACTTC.

The V call is TRBV29-1, the J call TRBJ1-2, with 12 bases matching TRBD1. The CDR3 is made up of 13 amino acids. Germline V gene sequence: CDR1 SQVTM, CDR2 ANQGSEA. Losses at the gene ends were 3 bases for V and 8 bases for J; bases not matched to a gene: 4. CDR3 nucleotides: TGCAGCGTTGAGGGACAGGGGGCGCGGGGCTACACCTTC. This translates into CSVEGQGARGYTF.

On this clonotype itself: Compared with germline, one end of the junction differs, possibly owing to a read error. The J gene is TRBJ2-7, the V gene TRBV27, with 8 bases identical to TRBD1. Germline CDR1 and CDR2: MNHEY and SMNVEV (reference sequence). The length of the CDR3 is 14 residues. This CDR3 reads CAGNRDRRIHERYF. CDR3 DNA: TGTGCCGGCAACCGGGACAGGAGAATCCACGAGCGGTACTTC.

On this clonotype itself: This likely comes from a read error, as the CDR3 has no conserved phenylalanine or tryptophan at its end. No DNA is shown, since the ends of the CDR3 on it are uncertain; the CDR3 is the one TCRdb lists. The chain uses TRBV5-1 and TRBJ2-3; no check of the table's D call, TRBD2, against the DNA was made. The CDR3 is 15 amino acids in total, end residues counted. The germline gives CDR1 SGHRS, CDR2 YFSETQ. This chain's CDR3 is CASSLGRGRQNTQCL.

This clonotype appeared a few times. The chain carries TRBV6-1 and TRBJ2-1, with TRBD2 matching over 13 bases. The CDR3 loop spans 18 amino acids. V lost 0 bases to trimming and J lost 7 bases; unmatched junction nucleotides: 9. Germline V gene data show CDR1 as MNHNS and CDR2 as SASEGT. CDR3 bases: TGTGCCAGCAGTGAAGCCCGGGCGGGACTAGCGGGGTGGAATGAGCAGTTCTTC. The encoded protein is CASSEARAGLAGWNEQFF.

The V gene is TRBV7-2, the J gene TRBJ1-1; TRBD1 agrees at 10 bases. Trimming cost V 2 bases and J 7 bases; bases outside gene matches: 10. Germline V lookup: CDR1 SGHTA, CDR2 FQGNSA. The CDR3 is 16 amino acids. Here the CDR3 reads CASSLYSRQGAFEAFF. For the CDR3, the DNA is TGTGCCAGCAGCTTATACTCCAGACAGGGGGCGTTTGAAGCTTTCTTT.

This chain uses TRBV27 with TRBJ2-3, with D tentatively TRBD2 (5 bases). The length of the CDR3 is 14 residues. Germline CDR1 is MNHEY and CDR2 is SMNVEV (reference sequence). Deletions cut 3 bases from V and 2 bases from J, with 9 bases between. The CDR3 spells CASSLVDFTDTQYF. Here the CDR3 DNA reads TGTGCCAGCAGTTTGGTGGACTTCACAGATACGCAGTATTTT.

Written as DNA, the CDR3 is TGCAGTGTTATTAGCGGGGGGACCCCCTACAATGAGCAGTTCTTC. Its protein product is CSVISGGTPYNEQFF. The chain recombines TRBV20-1 with TRBJ2-1, with TRBD2 matching 10 bases. J gave up 2 bases and V 7 bases, and 8 bases lay outside the gene matches. The CDR3 consists of 15 residues. Germline values: CDR1 DFQATT, CDR2 SNEGSKA (reference sequence).

The chain recombines TRBV6-1 with TRBJ2-3; D call uncertain. The V and J ends lost 3 bases and 2 bases respectively, with 12 bases between them. The CDR3 runs to 15 residues. Germline V gene sequence: CDR1 MNHNS, CDR2 SASEGT. The CDR3 is CASSESLILTDTQYF. The CDR3 DNA reads TGTGCCAGCAGTGAGTCCCTTATCCTCACAGATACGCAGTATTTT.

The chain joins TRBV20-1 to TRBJ1-5; the D gene is possibly TRBD1 (5 bases). Germline V gives CDR1 DFQATT, CDR2 SNEGSKA (reference sequence). The ends were cut back, 0 bases at V and 4 bases at J, with 10 bases in the middle. There are 14 residues in the CDR3. The CDR3 coding sequence is TGCAGTGCTAGAGATCATGGGGGGAATCAGCCCCAGCATTTT. Translation gives CSARDHGGNQPQHF.

This clonotype was counted between two and nine times. The V and J genes are TRBV10-3 and TRBJ2-3; no firm D call. This CDR3 spans 15 amino acids. CDR1 and CDR2 (germline): ENHRY, SYGVKD. Trimming pared 3 bases from V and 2 bases from J, leaving 12 bases between. This chain's CDR3 is CAISDWATITDTQYF. The CDR3 bases are TGTGCCATCAGTGATTGGGCTACTATCACAGATACGCAGTATTTT.

Remarks on this clonotype: One junction end does not reproduce the germline sequence, and a read error may be involved. V gene TRBV5-1 combines with J gene TRBJ2-2; possibly TRBD2 for D (8 bases). This CDR3 is 14 amino acids long. In germline, CDR1 is SGHRS, CDR2 YFSETQ. CDR3 nucleotides: TGTGCCAGTAGCGGGACAGTAAACACCGGGGAGCTGTTTTTT. Encoded protein: CASSGTVNTGELFF.

This sequence joins TRBV12-3 or TRBV12-4 and TRBJ1-5; D gene ambiguous. Deletions cut 4 bases from V and 2 bases from J, with 12 bases between. The length of the CDR3 is 15 residues. As DNA, the CDR3 is TGTGCCAGCAGTTCGACCCCAGGTGGCAATCAGCCCCAGCATTTT. Translated: CASSSTPGGNQPQHF.

This sequence joins TRBV5-5 and TRBJ1-4; D is unresolved. Trimming stripped 5 bases from V and 0 bases from J, with 14 bases between. The length of the CDR3 is 16 residues. Germline assignment: CDR1 SGHKS and CDR2 YYEKEE (reference sequence). DNA of the CDR3: TGTGCCAGCAGTCCAAGAGTACCTGCAACTAATGAAAAACTGTTTTTT. Translated: CASSPRVPATNEKLFF.

There are a few counts of this clonotype. The V and J genes are TRBV29-1 and TRBJ1-2; a weak D match, TRBD1 (5 bases). With 5 bases removed from V and 3 bases from J, the gap between germline ends came to 13 bases. Germline lookup yields CDR1 SQVTM and CDR2 ANQGSEA. The CDR3 extends over 13 amino acids. The CDR3 DNA reads as TGCAGCGTTCCCCGGGGGGTTGACTATGGCTACACCTTC. Translated, it gives CSVPRGVDYGYTF.

The DNA of the CDR3 is TGTGCCAGCAGCTTTGGAGGGACAGGGGAATTCAATTCACCCCTCCACTTT. It specifies CASSFGGTGEFNSPLHF. The J gene is TRBJ1-6, the V gene TRBV6-1, with 10 bases lining up with TRBD1. V lost 6 bases, J lost 7 bases, and 12 bases stayed unmatched. The CDR3 is 17 residues long. The V gene's germline CDR1 is MNHNS and CDR2 SASEGT.

This clonotype came up once. This chain uses TRBV6-5 with TRBJ2-5, with no clear D. Germline lookup yields CDR1 MNHEY and CDR2 SVGAGI. The CDR3 runs to 12 residues. Trimming cost V 7 bases and J 4 bases, with 10 bases left between them. The CDR3 protein is CASKSPGETQYF. The CDR3 nucleotides are TGTGCCAGCAAATCCCCCGGAGAGACCCAGTACTTC.

This rearrangement joins TRBV4-3 to TRBJ1-4, with D uncertain. This CDR3 has 16 residues. Germline loops: CDR1 LGHNA, CDR2 YSLEER. The V end lost 0 bases, the J end lost 8 bases, and 16 bases lay between the germline ends. As DNA, the CDR3 is TGCGCCAGCAGCCAAGAACTGAGGATACCTGCCGAAAAACTGTTTTTT. Protein sequence: CASSQELRIPAEKLFF.

This clonotype turned up a few times. The CDR3 spells CSVTGEAGANVLTF. The CDR3 DNA reads as TGCAGCGTCACAGGGGAGGCTGGGGCCAACGTCCTGACTTTC. This chain joins TRBV29-1 and TRBJ2-6, with D tentatively TRBD1 (7 bases). Looked up from germline, CDR1 is SQVTM and CDR2 is ANQGSEA. The CDR3 contains 14 residues. With 6 bases removed from V and 2 bases from J, the gap between germline ends came to 11 bases. The full variable domain, rest sourced from reference TRBV29-1 and TRBJ2-6, is SAVISQKPSRDICQRGTSLTIQCQVDSQVTMMFWYRQQPGQSLTLIATANQGSEATYESGFVIDKFPISRPNLTFSTLTVSNMSPEDSSIYLCSVTGEAGANVLTFGAGSRLTVL.

This clonotype was detected a few times. The chain couples TRBV5-6 to TRBJ2-5, with D unclear. This CDR3 region has 12 residues. The V end was cut by 0 bases, the J end by 5 bases, with 5 bases between. Per germline, CDR1 SGHDT and CDR2 YYEEEE. In DNA, the CDR3 is TGTGCCAGCAGCTTGGAGTGGGAGACCCAGTACTTC. Its translation: CASSLEWETQYF.